A single sample is the source of the 10 T cell receptor beta chains below, sequenced in a study of shared clonotypes between healthy human individuals. TCRdb keeps only in-frame clones here, not all; method: immunoSEQ multiplex PCR. The profile shows over 1.4 million clones, roughly 97% of them singletons. The specimen sequenced was naive CD4+ T cells sorted from blood. The subset is: CD45RA+ positively selected. The source of these receptors is a man aged 25 to 40 in good health.

This clone showed up just a few times. This rearrangement joins TRBV27 to TRBJ1-1, with a possible D match to TRBD1 (6 bases). The CDR3 runs 13 residues. Germline V CDR1 and CDR2: MNHEY, SMNVEV (reference sequence). V was clipped by 7 bases and J by 5 bases, with 14 bases between them. This CDR3 is CASTTGFGTEAFF. As DNA, the CDR3 is TGTGCCAGCACAACAGGGTTTGGGACTGAAGCTTTCTTT.

V usage is TRBV19 and J usage is TRBJ2-3; TRBD2 aligns across 9 bases. Germline values: CDR1 LNHDA, CDR2 SQIVND (reference sequence). CDR3 size: 14 residues. Germline trimming cut 5 bases from V and 5 bases from J; bases unmatched to any gene: 5. CDR3 DNA: TGTGCCAGTAGTTTTAGCGGGAGCCTAGATACGCAGTATTTT. This encodes CASSFSGSLDTQYF.

The V gene is TRBV10-2, the J gene TRBJ1-5, with D possibly TRBD1 on 5 matching bases. This CDR3 has 15 residues. V was clipped by 0 bases and J by 6 bases, with 12 bases between them. The germline V gene encodes CDR1 WSHSY and CDR2 SAAADI. CDR3 sequence: CASSESGGPFQPQHF. In nucleotides, the CDR3 is TGCGCCAGCAGTGAGTCGGGGGGACCCTTTCAGCCCCAGCATTTT.

The chain combines TRBV11-2 with TRBJ1-2; D is perhaps TRBD1 (5 bases). Looked up from germline, CDR1 is SGHAT and CDR2 is FQNNGV. CDR3 length: 14 amino acids. V dropped 4 bases and J dropped 2 bases, with 11 bases sitting between them. The CDR3 DNA is TGTGCCAGCAGCTCGCGGTCAGGGAACTATGGCTACACCTTC. Residues: CASSSRSGNYGYTF.

The rearrangement links TRBV6-1 to TRBJ2-2; D is undetermined. This CDR3 region has 13 residues. Trimming shortened V by 6 bases and J by 7 bases, and 12 bases separated the two germline ends. The germline V gene has CDR1 MNHNS and CDR2 SASEGT. The CDR3 sequence is CASRVGILGELFF. CDR3 nucleotide sequence: TGTGCCAGCAGAGTGGGGATCCTCGGGGAGCTGTTTTTT.

The chain couples TRBV5-1 to TRBJ2-7; D call uncertain. The CDR3 covers 14 residues. V was clipped by 0 bases and J by 2 bases, with 9 bases between them. CDR1 and CDR2 (germline): SGHRS, YFSETQ. CDR3 loop: CASSLASVPYEQYF. The CDR3 DNA reads as TGCGCCAGCAGCTTGGCCAGCGTTCCCTACGAGCAGTACTTC.

The chain combines TRBV27 with TRBJ2-1, with 8 bases aligning to TRBD2. Trimming cost V 6 bases and J 2 bases; bases outside gene matches: 12. The CDR3 has 17 residues. The germline V gene has CDR1 MNHEY and CDR2 SMNVEV (reference sequence). The CDR3 loop reads CASSRAGAGGPYNEQFF. CDR3 nucleotides: TGTGCCAGCAGCCGAGCGGGGGCGGGAGGCCCCTACAATGAGCAGTTCTTC.

The chain recombines TRBV10-2 with TRBJ1-1, with a tentative D call TRBD1 (6 bases). CDR1 is WSHSY and CDR2 is SAAADI in the germline V gene. The CDR3 consists of 12 residues. V was clipped by 10 bases and J by 12 bases, with 21 bases between them. CDR3 sequence (DNA): TGCGCCACCCCGAGTAAAACGGGACAAACTTTCTTT. Translated, it gives CATPSKTGQTFF.

V is TRBV28 and J is TRBJ2-7; no clear D. V lost 6 bases and J 0 bases, leaving 12 bases between the germline ends. Germline V gives CDR1 MDHEN, CDR2 SYDVKM. The CDR3 sequence is 14 residues long. CDR3 bases: TGTGCCAGCAGCAACTCCGGAAGCTCCTACGAGCAGTACTTC. It yields the protein CASSNSGSSYEQYF.

The genes are TRBV28 and TRBJ1-2; D is uncertain. CDR1 and CDR2 (germline): MDHEN, SYDVKM. The germline V and J ends were trimmed by 8 bases and 4 bases, with 20 bases remaining between them. This CDR3 spans 15 amino acids. CDR3 amino acids: CASQARDNRFYGYTF. The CDR3 DNA reads TGTGCCAGCCAAGCTAGGGATAACCGGTTCTATGGCTACACCTTC.